This T cell receptor (beta chain) was retrieved from a study of shared clonotypes between healthy human individuals. The CDR3 covers 14 residues. With V trimmed by 3 bases and J by 7 bases, 6 bases remained unmatched. Germline CDR1 reads LGHNA; CDR2 reads YSLEER. Notes on the study in general: In contrast to clonotypes shared by all four donors, non-shared clonotypes had lower generation probabilities.

The table lists this clone with a count of one. Antigen specificity is unknown. The data were produced by immunoSEQ multiplex PCR, yet TCRdb's version contains in-frame clones alone and is incomplete. The profile shows over 2 million clones, around 93% of them singletons. The chain recombines TRBV4-3 with TRBJ1-2, with 9 bases aligning to TRBD1. The receptor was isolated from a young man in good health. Some clones in this sample may be carry-over from other donors' samples. The sequenced sample consisted of naive CD4+ T cells from PBMCs. Stated subset: CD45RA+ positively selected. The CDR3 DNA reads as TGCGCCAGCAGCCAGCTACAGGGGGCGGCTGGCTACACCTTC. This codes for CASSQLQGAAGYTF.